A selection of T cell receptor beta chains follows, all from one sample in a study of cytomegalovirus exposure and HLA in healthy donors. Measured with immunoSEQ multiplex PCR; TCRdb has only the in-frame clones, and not every one. The repertoire holds about 190,000 clones, with just under 75% as singletons. Sequences were obtained from PBMCs. All receptors derive from a man aged 25-45 years in good health and CMV-seropositive. Both conserved end residues are part of each CDR3. The order of the fields is J gene, V gene, D gene, clone size, CDR3 protein, CDR3 DNA. D genes are given only for firm matches. Expanded clones are given a class, and other clones once, few, many or no size at all.

TRBJ2-3,TRBV9,.,.,CASSPSSDPQYF,TGTGCCAGCAGCCCGTCGAGCGACCCGCAGTATTTT
TRBJ2-5,TRBV27,TRBD2,once,CASSLSPAGLTQYF,TGTGCCAGCAGTTTATCTCCAGCGGGGTTGACCCAGTACTTC
TRBJ1-3,TRBV9,.,once,CASSISMKTAGEMSGNTIYF,TGTGCCAGCAGTATCTCCATGAAAACGGCAGGGGAGATGTCTGGAAACACCATATATTTT
TRBJ1-2,TRBV28,.,.,CASSFPQESYGYTF,TGTGCCAGCAGTTTCCCACAGGAGAGCTATGGCTACACCTTC
TRBJ2-7,TRBV2,.,.,CASSWAAYEQYF,TGTGCCAGCAGTTGGGCAGCCTACGAGCAGTACTTC
TRBJ1-3,TRBV7-2,TRBD1,.,CASRPTGAGNTIYF,TGTGCCAGCAGACCTACAGGGGCTGGAAACACCATATATTTT
TRBJ2-7,TRBV6-1,TRBD1,.,CASSQGTGGNEQYF,TGTGCCAGCAGTCAGGGGACAGGGGGCAACGAGCAGTACTTC
TRBJ2-7,TRBV28,TRBD1,.,CASSLLQGAAEQYF,TGTGCCAGCAGTTTGTTGCAGGGGGCAGCGGAGCAGTACTTC
TRBJ1-5,TRBV19,TRBD1,.,CASSIGTGYDQPQHF,TGTGCCAGTAGTATAGGGACAGGGTATGATCAGCCCCAGCATTTT
TRBJ2-3,TRBV18,TRBD1,few,CASSPRTGSTDTQYF,TGTGCCAGCTCACCGCGGACAGGTAGCACAGATACGCAGTATTTT
TRBJ2-5,TRBV7-9,TRBD1,few,CASSRGTGETQYF,TGTGCCAGCAGCCGCGGGACAGGCGAGACCCAGTACTTC
TRBJ1-3,TRBV19,.,.,CASSIGGLSSGNTIYF,TGTGCCAGTAGTATCGGAGGGCTGAGCTCTGGAAACACCATATATTTT
TRBJ2-1,TRBV7-9,TRBD2,few,CSSSTRTRDNEQFF,TGTTCCAGCAGCACCCGGACTAGGGACAATGAGCAGTTCTTC
TRBJ1-3,TRBV4-3,TRBD1,.,CASSHPFRGTGTLSRKNTIYF,TGCGCCAGCAGCCACCCTTTCCGTGGGACAGGAACCCTATCCCGCAAAAACACCATATATTTT
TRBJ2-2,TRBV7-2,TRBD2,few,CASSLGGRATGELFF,TGTGCCAGCAGCTTAGGAGGGAGGGCCACCGGGGAGCTGTTTTTT
TRBJ2-1,TRBV5-1,.,.,CASSWGLKDNEQFF,TGCGCCAGCAGTTGGGGGCTTAAGGACAATGAGCAGTTCTTC
TRBJ2-2,TRBV6-5,.,.,CASSSEEVHTGELFF,TGTGCCAGCAGTTCGGAGGAAGTACACACCGGGGAGCTGTTTTTT
TRBJ1-5,TRBV6-5,.,once,CASSYRAGAGQPQHF,TGTGCCAGCAGTTATAGGGCAGGGGCTGGGCAGCCCCAGCATTTT
TRBJ1-1,TRBV6-1,TRBD1,.,CASRRDRDAEAFF,TGTGCCAGCAGGCGGGACAGGGACGCTGAAGCTTTCTTT
TRBJ2-7,TRBV5-1,TRBD1,once,CASSLDRVHEQYF,TGCGCCAGCAGCCTCGACAGGGTCCACGAGCAGTACTTC
TRBJ2-7,TRBV10-3,TRBD1,.,CAISRDLGTGINEQYF,TGTGCCATCAGTAGAGACCTGGGGACAGGGATCAACGAGCAGTACTTC
TRBJ2-3,TRBV9,TRBD2,.,CASSVGLAEDTQYF,TGTGCCAGCAGCGTAGGGCTAGCGGAAGATACGCAGTATTTT
TRBJ1-6,TRBV15,TRBD1,.,CATSREGDSSYNSPLHF,TGTGCCACCAGCAGAGAAGGGGACAGCTCCTATAATTCACCCCTCCACTTT
TRBJ2-5,TRBV2,.,.,CASSGGLLPETQYF,TGTGCCAGCAGTGGGGGGCTGCTCCCGGAGACCCAGTACTTC
TRBJ1-5,TRBV28,.,.,CASNIGGNSNQPQHF,TGTGCCAGCAACATCGGGGGGAATAGCAATCAGCCCCAGCATTTT
TRBJ2-3,TRBV7-9,TRBD2,.,CSSSLTSGSSDTQYF,TGTTCCAGCAGCCTTACTAGCGGGTCGAGCGATACGCAGTATTTT
TRBJ1-2,TRBV7-2,TRBD1,.,CASSLVWQGDYGYTF,TGTGCCAGCAGCTTAGTTTGGCAGGGGGACTATGGCTACACCTTC
TRBJ2-5,TRBV7-6,.,.,CASSLAGTSQETQYF,TGTGCCAGCAGCTTAGCGGGGACTTCGCAAGAGACCCAGTACTTC
TRBJ2-2,TRBV30,.,.,CASTWGEAGELFF,TGTGCCTCGACCTGGGGGGAGGCCGGGGAGCTGTTTTTT
TRBJ2-1,TRBV6-5,.,.,CASTSPERGNEQFF,TGTGCCAGCACTTCCCCGGAGAGAGGCAATGAGCAGTTCTTC
TRBJ1-5,TRBV19,.,.,CASRSGPNNQPQHF,TGTGCCAGTAGGAGCGGGCCCAACAATCAGCCCCAGCATTTT
TRBJ2-5,TRBV28,.,.,CASSLGSLQETQYF,TGTGCCAGCAGTTTGGGCAGCCTCCAAGAGACCCAGTACTTC
TRBJ1-2,TRBV4-2,.,.,CASSQATAGRSGYTF,TGTGCCAGCAGCCAAGCTACAGCAGGGAGGTCTGGCTACACCTTC
TRBJ2-7,TRBV6-1,TRBD1,.,CASSERTGGYEQYF,TGTGCCAGCAGTGAAAGAACAGGGGGCTACGAGCAGTACTTC
TRBJ2-2,TRBV4-3,.,few,CASSQVPPAGELFF,TGCGCCAGCAGCCAAGTCCCCCCGGCCGGGGAGCTGTTTTTT
TRBJ2-1,TRBV27,TRBD1,.,CASSLSRTGSHEQFF,TGTGCCAGCAGTTTATCCCGGACAGGGAGTCATGAGCAGTTCTTC
TRBJ2-5,TRBV4-3,.,.,CASSQGNSKNQETQYF,TGCGCCAGCAGCCAAGGGAACAGCAAGAATCAAGAGACCCAGTACTTC
TRBJ2-7,TRBV27,.,.,CASSLGASSYEQYF,TGTGCCAGCAGTTTAGGGGCCAGCTCCTACGAGCAGTACTTC
TRBJ2-2,TRBV19,TRBD1,once,CASSRQGTFTGELFF,TGTGCCAGTAGCCGACAGGGAACCTTCACCGGGGAGCTGTTTTTT
TRBJ2-3,TRBV29-1,TRBD2,.,CSAGGAGGSDTQYF,TGCAGCGCTGGGGGGGCGGGAGGGTCAGATACGCAGTATTTT
TRBJ1-2,TRBV6-5,.,.,CASSYSMPRVGYGYTF,TGTGCCAGCAGTTACTCGATGCCCAGGGTGGGATATGGCTACACCTTC
TRBJ2-5,TRBV11-3,TRBD2,.,CASSLASGETQYF,TGTGCCAGCAGCTTGGCTAGCGGGGAGACCCAGTACTTC
TRBJ2-2,TRBV30,.,.,CAWSEGLPNTGELFF,TGTGCCTGGAGTGAGGGACTCCCCAACACCGGGGAGCTGTTTTTT
TRBJ2-5,TRBV11-2,TRBD2,.,CASSLDAQGSGGETQYF,TGTGCCAGCAGCTTAGACGCCCAGGGTTCCGGGGGGGAGACCCAGTACTTC
TRBJ1-2,TRBV4-3,.,few,CASTPTGRTMGYTF,TGCGCCAGCACACCCACTGGACGGACTATGGGCTACACCTTC
TRBJ2-3,TRBV7-2,.,.,CASSLSGGADTQYF,TGTGCCAGCAGCTTGTCTGGGGGCGCAGATACGCAGTATTTT
TRBJ2-3,TRBV4-2,TRBD2,.,CASGREESTDTQYF,TGTGCCAGCGGGCGGGAGGAGAGCACAGATACGCAGTATTTT
TRBJ2-1,TRBV5-8,.,.,CASSLARIDNNEQFF,TGTGCCAGCAGCTTGGCCAGGATAGATAACAATGAGCAGTTCTTC
TRBJ1-1,TRBV6-1,.,few,CASSDRGTNTEAFF,TGTGCCAGCAGTGATAGGGGCACGAACACTGAAGCTTTCTTT
TRBJ1-1,TRBV7-9,.,once,CASSLLSNTEAFF,TGTGCCAGCAGCTTACTCTCGAACACTGAAGCTTTCTTT
TRBJ2-5,TRBV30,.,.,CAWSTRSLVAETQYF,TGTGCCTGGAGTACTAGATCTCTGGTTGCAGAGACCCAGTACTTC
TRBJ1-2,TRBV29-1,TRBD1,.,CSVVGQGAGYTF,TGCAGCGTTGTGGGACAGGGGGCTGGCTACACCTTC
TRBJ1-2,TRBV21-1,.,few,CASSRNIRGTVNYGYTF,TGTGCCAGCAGCCGGAATATTAGAGGGACAGTCAACTATGGCTACACCTTC
TRBJ2-7,TRBV7-9,TRBD2,.,CASSSWLAGAVGEQYF,TGTGCCAGCAGCTCCTGGCTAGCGGGAGCGGTAGGCGAGCAGTACTTC
TRBJ1-6,TRBV30,.,.,CAWKFGTHGANSPLHF,TGTGCCTGGAAATTCGGGACACACGGGGCCAATTCACCCCTCCACTTT
TRBJ2-1,TRBV6-5,TRBD2,.,CASSRSSGGRYEQFF,TGTGCCAGCAGTCGATCTAGCGGGGGGCGATATGAGCAGTTCTTC